The 10 T cell receptor beta chains given below trace back to one sample, sequenced in a study of OX40 agonist ivuxolimab in advanced cancers. Measured with immunoSEQ multiplex PCR; TCRdb has only the in-frame clones, and not every one. In the table there are around 72,000 clones, 85% to 90% of which are singletons. The sample in question was CD4+ or CD8+ T cells sorted from blood, obtained in a trial of the OX40 agonist ivuxolimab. The receptors were sampled from an adult with an advanced solid tumor such as melanoma, head and neck, liver or kidney cancer.

This clone showed up just a few times. The chain carries TRBV7-8 and TRBJ2-7, with TRBD1 as a possible D gene (6 bases). Germline V gene data show CDR1 as SGHVS and CDR2 as FQNEAQ. V lost 4 bases to trimming and J lost 6 bases, with 13 bases between them. The CDR3 runs 13 residues. The CDR3: CASSSNREGEQYF. The CDR3 DNA follows: TGTGCCAGCAGCTCGAACAGGGAAGGCGAGCAGTACTTC.

Details on this clone: At one of its ends the junction is not consistent with the germline gene, which may arise from a read error. The chain carries TRBV6-1 and TRBJ2-7; 10 positions agree with TRBD2. The CDR3 contains 13 residues. Germline assignment: CDR1 MNHNS and CDR2 SASEGT. The DNA of the CDR3 is TGTGCCAGCAGGGCCCATAAACTAGCGGGGTCGGGGTTC. Translating gives CASRAHKLAGSGF.

V is TRBV6-1 and J is TRBJ2-1, with TRBD2 identical over 7 bases. The CDR3 extends over 15 amino acids. Trimming took 0 bases from V and 5 from J; bases not matched to a gene: 4. Germline CDR1 reads MNHNS; CDR2 reads SASEGT. The CDR3 region is CASSEAVGGNNEQFF. CDR3 coding DNA: TGTGCCAGCAGTGAAGCCGTGGGGGGGAACAATGAGCAGTTCTTC.

This clone has more than one count but fewer than ten. This chain connects TRBV5-1 to TRBJ1-6; D remains unclear. The V gene lost 0 bases and the J gene lost 7 bases, with 11 bases spanning the gap. The CDR3 loop spans 15 amino acids. The germline V gene has CDR1 SGHRS and CDR2 YFSETQ. The CDR3 loop reads CASSLDPPPNSPLHF. CDR3 in DNA: TGCGCCAGCAGCTTGGACCCTCCCCCAAATTCACCCCTCCACTTT. The whole variable domain, filled in from reference TRBV5-1 and TRBJ1-6, reads KAGVTQTPRYLIKTRGQQVTLSCSPISGHRSVSWYQQTPGQGLQFLFEYFSETQRNKGNFPGRFSGRQFSNSRSEMNVSTLELGDSALYLCASSLDPPPNSPLHFGNGTRLTVT.

Concerning this clone itself: The germline gene is not matched at one end of the junction; a read error may be the cause. This chain connects TRBV7-8 to TRBJ2-1; TRBD1 matches at 7 bases. Looked up from germline, CDR1 is SGHVS and CDR2 is FQNEAQ. The CDR3 runs 13 residues. CDR3 in amino acids: CASSPDRDKEQFF. The CDR3, as DNA: TGTGCCAGCAGCCCCGACAGGGACAAAGAGCAGTTCTTC.

The chain employs TRBV7-2 and TRBJ2-5, with no clear D. The CDR3 spans 11 residues. Trimming took 0 bases from V and 5 from J, leaving 1 base between them. CDR1 SGHTA and CDR2 FQGNSA come from the germline V gene. The CDR3 region has the DNA TGTGCCAGCAGCTTAGCGGAGACCCAGTACTTC. It codes for CASSLAETQYF.

The V gene is TRBV25-1, the J gene TRBJ2-3, with D perhaps TRBD2 (6 bases). Germline CDR1 reads MGHDK; CDR2 reads SYGVNS. V was cut by 6 bases and J by 5 bases, with 9 bases left in between. The CDR3 is made up of 12 amino acids. The CDR3 DNA reads as TGTGCCAGCAGGGCGCGGGGAGATACGCAGTATTTT. This encodes CASRARGDTQYF.

The chain recombines TRBV4-2 with TRBJ2-7; TRBD1 might be the D (7 bases). The germline V and J ends were trimmed by 2 bases and 4 bases, with 12 bases remaining between them. The CDR3 covers 14 residues. From germline, CDR1 is LGHNA and CDR2 YNFKEQ. CDR3 residues: CASSQTRGEYEQYF. DNA of the CDR3: TGTGCCAGCAGCCAAACCAGGGGGGAGTACGAGCAGTACTTC.

The chain employs TRBV27 and TRBJ2-7, with TRBD1 matching 7 bases. Germline V gene lookup returns CDR1 MNHEY and CDR2 SMNVEV (reference sequence). There are 14 residues in the CDR3. The ends lost 3 bases at V and 2 bases at J; junction bases unmatched: 4. Here the CDR3 reads CASSFKGATYEQYF. For the CDR3, the DNA is TGTGCCAGCAGTTTCAAGGGGGCGACCTACGAGCAGTACTTC.

The rearrangement links TRBV6-1 to TRBJ1-1; D gene uncertain. CDR3 length equals 11 residues. Per germline, CDR1 MNHNS and CDR2 SASEGT. Trimming took 6 bases from V and 2 from J, leaving 4 bases between them. CDR3 sequence reads: CASSVNTEAFF. Written as DNA, the CDR3 is TGTGCCAGCAGCGTAAACACTGAAGCTTTCTTT.